One and the same sample provided the 11 T cell receptor beta chains below, sequenced in a study of post-analysis software for immune sequencing data. TCR beta cDNA libraries included unique molecular identifiers. TCRdb re-analysed the PCR reads in MiXCR, keeping a single row per CDR3 protein. This table has 600,000 to 700,000 distinct CDR3 sequences, 59% appearing once. Antigens of these TCRs are unknown. Notes on the study in general: Controls showed lower frequencies than patients for roughly five TRBV segments, and TRBV5-6, TRBV5-1 and TRBV20-1 were among these.

The sequencing sample was made of blood. The receptors stem from a girl aged 2-10 years with multiple sclerosis.

This chain joins TRBV5-6 and TRBJ2-2; tentatively, D is TRBD1 (6 bases). V was clipped by 3 bases and J by 6 bases, with 9 bases between them. The CDR3 runs 13 residues. The germline CDR1 and CDR2 sequences are SGHDT and YYEEEE. In nucleotides, the CDR3 is TGTGCCAGCAGCTGGGGGACACCCGGGGAGCTGTTTTTT. This gives the protein CASSWGTPGELFF.

The rearrangement joins TRBV20-1 to TRBJ2-3, with D perhaps TRBD2 (5 bases). Trimming removed 6 bases from V and 1 base from J, with 14 bases in between. Germline loops: CDR1 DFQATT, CDR2 SNEGSKA (reference sequence). This CDR3 comprises 14 residues. The CDR3 reads CSAAREWGTDTQYF. The CDR3 DNA follows: TGCAGTGCCGCGAGGGAATGGGGCACAGATACGCAGTATTTT.

This chain links TRBV21-1 with TRBJ2-7; the table's D call TRBD1 went unverified against the DNA. TRBV21-1 is labeled a pseudogene. CDR3 length equals 16 residues. The CDR3 reads CASSKEGKGGRYEQYF. DNA for the CDR3: TGTGCCAGCAGCAAAGAAGGCAAGGGGGGGCGCTACGAGCAGTACTTC.

The chain links TRBV15 to TRBJ2-1, with 7 nucleotides matching TRBD2. V gave up 0 bases and J gave up 5 bases; unmatched junction bases: 4. From germline, CDR1 is LNHNV and CDR2 YYDKDF (reference sequence). CDR3 length: 15 residues. The CDR3 reads CATSRELAADNEQFF. The DNA of the CDR3 is TGTGCCACCAGCAGAGAGCTAGCGGCAGACAATGAGCAGTTCTTC.

This clonotype was picked up a small number of times. This chain uses TRBV4-1 with TRBJ2-1, with 9 bases fitting TRBD2. Per the germline V gene, CDR1 is MGHRA and CDR2 is YSYEKL. The CDR3 runs 19 residues. V lost 1 base, J lost 3 bases, and 13 bases stayed unmatched. DNA for the CDR3: TGCGCCAGCAGCCAAGTGGGACTAGCCTCCTTATACTTCTACAATGAGCAGTTCTTC. It translates to CASSQVGLASLYFYNEQFF.

The V call is TRBV29-1, the J call TRBJ2-1, with a weak D call TRBD1 (6 bases). The V end was cut by 4 bases, the J end by 13 bases, with 23 bases between. Germline V CDR1 and CDR2: SQVTM, ANQGSEA. This CDR3 comprises 14 residues. The CDR3 loop is CSVVYAGAGETQFF. In nucleotides, the CDR3 is TGCAGCGTTGTATACGCAGGAGCAGGGGAGACCCAGTTCTTC.

The chain carries TRBV20-1 and TRBJ1-2, with a weak D call TRBD1 (5 bases). V lost 2 bases to trimming and J lost 2 bases, with 9 bases between them. Germline-derived CDR1 and CDR2 are DFQATT and SNEGSKA (reference sequence). CDR3 size: 13 residues. CDR3 DNA sequence: TGCAGTGCTAGATCCGACAGCAACTATGGCTACACCTTC. This gives the protein CSARSDSNYGYTF.

This clonotype occurred a few times. This chain connects TRBV6-1 to TRBJ2-3; 10 positions agree with TRBD2. V was pared by 6 bases and J by 4 bases, with 16 bases of the junction left unmatched. The CDR3 runs to 18 residues. Germline CDR1 reads MNHNS; CDR2 reads SASEGT. In DNA, the CDR3 is TGTGCCAGCAGCCCCCAGAGTAGGATAGCGGGAGGCGCAGATACGCAGTATTTT. Translation: CASSPQSRIAGGADTQYF.

The chain combines TRBV20-1 with TRBJ2-1; D is unresolved. The CDR3 extends over 13 amino acids. Trimming pared 7 bases from V and 5 bases from J, leaving 15 bases between. CDR1 and CDR2 from the germline V gene are DFQATT and SNEGSKA (reference sequence). The CDR3 sequence is CSVPLGLHNEQFF. In DNA form, the CDR3 reads TGCAGTGTCCCGTTGGGATTGCACAATGAGCAGTTCTTC.

The chain recombines TRBV5-1 with TRBJ2-1; TRBD2 matches at 10 bases. This CDR3 region has 15 residues. Germline V lookup: CDR1 SGHRS, CDR2 YFSETQ. J lost 9 bases, V lost 1 base, and 7 bases had no gene match. The CDR3 sequence: CASSLTSGKMSEQFF. CDR3 bases: TGCGCCAGCAGCTTGACTAGCGGGAAGATGAGTGAGCAGTTCTTC.

This clonotype has just a few counts. This chain connects TRBV20-1 to TRBJ2-7; 13 nucleotides match TRBD2. CDR3 length: 15 amino acids. With 3 bases clipped from V and 5 bases from J, the junction kept 7 bases outside the gene matches. Germline V gives CDR1 DFQATT, CDR2 SNEGSKA (reference sequence). The CDR3 region is CSASVGTSGTHEQYF. The CDR3 nucleotides are TGCAGTGCTAGCGTAGGGACTAGCGGGACCCACGAGCAGTACTTC.